Each of the 13 T cell receptor beta chains below was sequenced from the same sample in a study of technical replicates of blood from a handful of donors. Here immunoSEQ multiplex PCR was the method, and the copy in TCRdb shows in-frame clones only, minus some. The sample lists roughly 62,000 clones, around nine tenths seen once, with roughly 5% in the top ten. The material sequenced was PBMCs. Every receptor here comes from a human donor in good health. Some clones in this sample may be carry-over from other donors' samples.

The chain is built from TRBV4-2 and TRBJ1-2; D unresolved. The CDR3 is 10 amino acids. The V end lost 5 bases, the J end lost 14 bases, and 12 bases lay between the germline ends. CDR1 is LGHNA and CDR2 is YNFKEQ in the germline V gene. CDR3 DNA sequence: TGTGCCAGCAGCGATTCTACGTGGACCTTC. Protein: CASSDSTWTF.

V and J are TRBV5-4 and TRBJ2-7, with 7 positions matching TRBD1. J lost 4 bases, V lost 3 bases, and 7 bases had no gene match. Germline CDR1 and CDR2: SGHNT and YYREEE (reference sequence). CDR3 length: 14 amino acids. CDR3 sequence: CASSSGQELYEQYF. The CDR3, as DNA: TGTGCCAGCAGCTCAGGACAGGAGCTATACGAGCAGTACTTC.

This clone turned up a few times. The genes are TRBV7-8 and TRBJ2-7; possibly TRBD2 for D (5 bases). Trimming cost V 7 bases and J 1 base, with 17 bases left between them. Germline V lookup: CDR1 SGHVS, CDR2 FQNEAQ. This CDR3 has 15 amino acids. The CDR3 protein is CASTRGAVRSYEQYF. The CDR3 nucleotides are TGTGCCAGCACCCGAGGAGCGGTTAGGTCCTACGAGCAGTACTTC.

The chain uses TRBV5-1 and TRBJ1-2; 10 nucleotides align to TRBD1. Germline values: CDR1 SGHRS, CDR2 YFSETQ. The CDR3 totals 15 residues. With V trimmed by 5 bases and J by 1 base, 5 bases remained unmatched. CDR3 sequence reads: CASSSGTGDNYGYTF. The CDR3 region has the DNA TGCGCCAGCAGTTCAGGGACAGGGGATAACTATGGCTACACCTTC.

J is TRBJ1-1 and V is TRBV7-2; D is unresolved. The CDR3 runs 14 residues. V was pared by 2 bases and J by 0 bases, with 7 bases between. Per the germline V gene, CDR1 is SGHTA and CDR2 is FQGNSA. The CDR3 region is CASSLNSLNTEAFF. The CDR3 DNA sequence: TGTGCCAGCAGCTTAAACTCCTTGAACACTGAAGCTTTCTTT.

This chain joins TRBV6-1 and TRBJ1-2, with 7 bases fitting TRBD1. CDR1 MNHNS and CDR2 SASEGT come from the germline V gene. The CDR3 contains 15 residues. Germline trimming cut 2 bases from V and 1 base from J; bases unmatched to any gene: 4. DNA for the CDR3: TGTGCCAGCAGTGAAAACCCAGGGGGTAACTATGGCTACACCTTC. It translates to CASSENPGGNYGYTF.

This sequence joins TRBV29-1 and TRBJ2-1, with D tentatively TRBD2 (6 bases). The CDR3 length is 16 residues. The germline gives CDR1 SQVTM, CDR2 ANQGSEA. The V end was cut by 0 bases, the J end by 0 bases, with 12 bases between. This CDR3 reads CSVEDHAGSSYNEQFF. In DNA form, the CDR3 reads TGCAGCGTTGAAGATCATGCGGGGAGCTCCTACAATGAGCAGTTCTTC.

V and J are TRBV7-3 and TRBJ2-5, with TRBD2 identical over 7 bases. In germline, CDR1 is SGHTA, CDR2 FQGTGA. Unmatched junction bases numbered 4, after V lost 5 bases and J lost 4 bases. The CDR3 sequence is 13 residues long. The CDR3 sequence is CASSPGLGETQYF. The CDR3 DNA is TGTGCCAGCAGCCCAGGACTAGGAGAGACCCAGTACTTC.

This clone occurred once. V is TRBV9 and J is TRBJ2-3; 7 nucleotides agree with TRBD2. CDR3 size: 15 residues. Per the germline V gene, CDR1 is SGDLS and CDR2 is YYNGEE. Unmatched junction bases numbered 5, after V lost 0 bases and J lost 4 bases. DNA for the CDR3: TGTGCCAGCAGCGTAGAGGGGAGGGCCGCAGATACGCAGTATTTT. Residues: CASSVEGRAADTQYF.

V usage is TRBV7-2 and J usage is TRBJ2-7, with TRBD2 matching 8 bases. V lost 5 bases to trimming and J lost 4 bases; unmatched junction nucleotides: 10. CDR3 length: 15 amino acids. Germline loops: CDR1 SGHTA, CDR2 FQGNSA. CDR3 loop: CASSRGGTIQYEQYF. CDR3 sequence (DNA): TGTGCCAGCAGCCGGGGGGGGACAATACAGTACGAGCAGTACTTC. Variable domain in full (rest from reference TRBV7-2 and TRBJ2-7): GAGVSQSPSNKVTEKGKDVELRCDPISGHTALYWYRQSLGQGLEFLIYFQGNSAPDKSGLPSDRFSAERTGGSVSTLTIQRTQQEDSAVYLCASSRGGTIQYEQYFGPGTRLTVT.

This clone was found once. The rearrangement links TRBV11-2 to TRBJ1-1; D unclear. The CDR3 length is 13 residues. Germline V gene sequence: CDR1 SGHAT, CDR2 FQNNGV. V was trimmed by 5 bases and J by 0 bases, leaving 7 bases between them. The chain's CDR3 is CASSLGLNTEAFF. DNA of the CDR3: TGTGCCAGCAGCCTCGGGTTGAACACTGAAGCTTTCTTT.

This clone was counted at least ten times. The rearrangement joins TRBV7-9 to TRBJ1-6, with D maybe TRBD1 (5 bases). Germline CDR1 and CDR2: SEHNR and FQNEAQ (reference sequence). The CDR3 totals 15 residues. The V gene lost 7 bases and the J gene lost 0 bases, with 10 bases spanning the gap. The CDR3 DNA is TGTGCCAGCAAGCAGGGTTCCTCCTATAATTCACCCCTCCACTTT. Its protein is CASKQGSSYNSPLHF.

This clone was detected only once. V is TRBV6-6 and J is TRBJ2-7, with 8 positions matching TRBD1. The CDR3 runs to 14 residues. Germline V lookup: CDR1 MNHNY, CDR2 SVGAGI (reference sequence). V shed 5 bases, J shed 0 bases, and the junction held 3 bases outside the gene matches. CDR3 bases: TGTGCCAGCAGTGACAGGGGACGCTCCTACGAGCAGTACTTC. Translating it yields CASSDRGRSYEQYF.